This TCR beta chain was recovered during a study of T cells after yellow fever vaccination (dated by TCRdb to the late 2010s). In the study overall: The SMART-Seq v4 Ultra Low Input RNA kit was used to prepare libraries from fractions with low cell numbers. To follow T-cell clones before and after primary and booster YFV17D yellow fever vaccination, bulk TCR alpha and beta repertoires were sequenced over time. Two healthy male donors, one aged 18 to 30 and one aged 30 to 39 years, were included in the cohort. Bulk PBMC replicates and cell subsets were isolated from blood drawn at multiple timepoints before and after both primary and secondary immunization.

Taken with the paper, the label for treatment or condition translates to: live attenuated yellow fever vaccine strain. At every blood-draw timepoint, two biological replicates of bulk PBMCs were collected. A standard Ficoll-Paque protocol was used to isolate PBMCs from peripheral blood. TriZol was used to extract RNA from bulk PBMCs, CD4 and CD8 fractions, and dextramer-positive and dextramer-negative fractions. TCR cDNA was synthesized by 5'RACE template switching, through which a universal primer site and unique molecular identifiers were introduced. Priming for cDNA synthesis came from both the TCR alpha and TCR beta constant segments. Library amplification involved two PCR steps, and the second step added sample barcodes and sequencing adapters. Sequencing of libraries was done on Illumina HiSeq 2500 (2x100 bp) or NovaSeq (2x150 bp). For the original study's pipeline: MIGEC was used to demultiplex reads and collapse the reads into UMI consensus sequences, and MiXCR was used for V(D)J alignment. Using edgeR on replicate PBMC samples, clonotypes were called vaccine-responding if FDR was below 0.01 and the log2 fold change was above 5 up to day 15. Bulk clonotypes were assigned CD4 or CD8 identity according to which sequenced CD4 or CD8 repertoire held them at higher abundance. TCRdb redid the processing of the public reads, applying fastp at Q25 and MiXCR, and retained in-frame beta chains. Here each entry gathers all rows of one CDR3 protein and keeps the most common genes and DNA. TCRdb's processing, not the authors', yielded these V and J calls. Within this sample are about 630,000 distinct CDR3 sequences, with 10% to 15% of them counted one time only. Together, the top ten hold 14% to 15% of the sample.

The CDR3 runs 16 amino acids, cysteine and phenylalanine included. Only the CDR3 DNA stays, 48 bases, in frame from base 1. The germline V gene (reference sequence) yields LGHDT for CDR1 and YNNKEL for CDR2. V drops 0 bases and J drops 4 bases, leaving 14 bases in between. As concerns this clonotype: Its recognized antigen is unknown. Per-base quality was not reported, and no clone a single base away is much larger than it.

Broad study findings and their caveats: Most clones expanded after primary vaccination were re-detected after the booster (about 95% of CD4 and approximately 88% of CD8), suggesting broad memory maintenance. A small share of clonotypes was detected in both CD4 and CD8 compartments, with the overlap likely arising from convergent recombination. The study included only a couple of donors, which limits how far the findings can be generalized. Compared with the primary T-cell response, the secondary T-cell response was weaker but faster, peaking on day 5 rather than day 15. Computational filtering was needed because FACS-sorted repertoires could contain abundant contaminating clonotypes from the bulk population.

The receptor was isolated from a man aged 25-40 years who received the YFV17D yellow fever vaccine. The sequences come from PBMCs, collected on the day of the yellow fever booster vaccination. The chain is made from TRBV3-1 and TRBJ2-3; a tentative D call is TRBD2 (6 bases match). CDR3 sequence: CASSQDAGRTSDTQYF. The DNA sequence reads TGTGCCAGCAGCCAAGATGCGGGACGAACCTCAGATACGCAGTATTTT.